This T cell receptor beta chain appears in the sequencing data of a study of blood T cell repertoires in COVID-19. Assignments of participants to cohorts depended upon their own reported clinical history. Authors' methods: Estimation of nucleated cell counts was performed using reference gene primer amplification. Profiled with immunoSEQ multiplex PCR; TCRdb holds only in-frame clones, not every one. Clone size and V and J calls were adopted from that table, with D and trimming inferred from the DNA. The table records over 200,000 clones, approximately 80% of them present only once. Germline CDR1 reads SGHRS; CDR2 reads YFSETQ. J lost 4 bases, V lost 2 bases, and 6 bases had no gene match. This CDR3 comprises 16 residues.

The receptor comes from a man in his forties or fifties who had recovered from COVID-19. The rearrangement uses TRBV5-1 and TRBJ2-2; 9 bases line up with TRBD1. Sequencing was carried out using PBMCs or T cells enriched from blood (not recorded which). CDR3 amino acids: CASSFGQGRFTGELFF. CDR3 DNA: TGCGCCAGCAGCTTCGGACAGGGGAGATTCACCGGGGAGCTGTTTTTT.